The present T cell receptor beta chain was sequenced within a study of T cell changes during pregnancy in multiple sclerosis. TCRdb's table, derived via immunoSEQ multiplex PCR, lists solely in-frame clones and lacks some. The sample holds 50,000 to 55,000 clones, about 93% seen once. The CDR3 length is 14 residues. Germline loops: CDR1 LNHDA, CDR2 SQIVND (reference sequence). The ends lost 3 bases at V and 4 bases at J; junction bases unmatched: 2. This TCR was recovered from a female donor with multiple sclerosis, enrolled in a pregnancy study. The material sequenced was CD4+ T cells from peripheral blood mononuclear cells, taken after pregnancy. The gene calls are TRBV19 and TRBJ2-7; 11 nucleotides align to TRBD1. The CDR3 loop is CASSIGTGGYEQYF. The CDR3 DNA reads as TGTGCCAGTAGTATTGGGACAGGGGGGTACGAGCAGTACTTC.